The clone carrying this T cell receptor (beta chain) was counted between two and nine times. The V gene end was trimmed by 7 bases and the J gene end by 4 bases; junction bases not matched to a gene: 4. CDR1 MNHNS and CDR2 SASEGT come from the germline V gene. This CDR3 has 14 residues. TCRdb re-analysed the 5' RACE reads in MiXCR, keeping a single row per CDR3 protein. The sample holds roughly 56,000 distinct CDR3 sequences, over 13% seen once. The sample belongs to a study of early T cells in non-severe SARS-CoV-2 infection. The wider study: The authors sequenced bulk RNA from unsorted whole blood, leaving chains unpaired.

The rearrangement uses TRBV6-1 and TRBJ2-1; 10 bases are shared with TRBD2. The source of this sequence is an adult who was a healthcare worker with PCR-confirmed SARS-CoV-2 infection or an uninfected control (not recorded which). Here the sequenced sample was whole blood, taken at baseline. CDR3 region: CASNLSGGYNEQFF. CDR3 DNA: TGTGCCAGCAATCTTAGCGGGGGGTACAATGAGCAGTTCTTC.